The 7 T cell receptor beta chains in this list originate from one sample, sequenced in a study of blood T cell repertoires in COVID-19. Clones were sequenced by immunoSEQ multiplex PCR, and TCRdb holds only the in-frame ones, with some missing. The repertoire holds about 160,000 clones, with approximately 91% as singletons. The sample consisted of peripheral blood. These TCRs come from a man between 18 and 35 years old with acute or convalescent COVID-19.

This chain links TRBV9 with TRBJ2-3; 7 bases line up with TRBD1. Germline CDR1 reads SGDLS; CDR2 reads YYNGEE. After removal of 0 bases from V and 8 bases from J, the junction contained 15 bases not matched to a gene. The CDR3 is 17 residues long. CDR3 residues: CASSVARDSIPGGTQYF. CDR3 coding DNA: TGTGCCAGCAGCGTAGCTCGGGACAGCATCCCTGGTGGTACGCAGTATTTT.

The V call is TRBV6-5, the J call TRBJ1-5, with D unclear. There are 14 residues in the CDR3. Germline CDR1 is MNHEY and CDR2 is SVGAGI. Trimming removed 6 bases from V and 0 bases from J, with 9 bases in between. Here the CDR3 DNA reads TGTGCCAGCAGAGTCTACTATAGCAATCAGCCCCAGCATTTT. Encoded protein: CASRVYYSNQPQHF.

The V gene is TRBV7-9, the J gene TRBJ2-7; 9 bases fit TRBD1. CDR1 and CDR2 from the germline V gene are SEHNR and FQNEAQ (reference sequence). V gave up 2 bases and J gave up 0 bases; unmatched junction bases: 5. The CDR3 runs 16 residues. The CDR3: CASSLSGQGPSYEQYF. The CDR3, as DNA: TGTGCCAGCAGCTTATCGGGACAGGGACCCTCCTACGAGCAGTACTTC.

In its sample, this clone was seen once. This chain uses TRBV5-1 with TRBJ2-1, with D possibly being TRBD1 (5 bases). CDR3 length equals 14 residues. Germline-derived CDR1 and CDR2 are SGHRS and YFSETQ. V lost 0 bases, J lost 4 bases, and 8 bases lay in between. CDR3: CASSLGTSYNEQFF. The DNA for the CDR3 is TGCGCCAGCAGCTTGGGGACATCATACAATGAGCAGTTCTTC.

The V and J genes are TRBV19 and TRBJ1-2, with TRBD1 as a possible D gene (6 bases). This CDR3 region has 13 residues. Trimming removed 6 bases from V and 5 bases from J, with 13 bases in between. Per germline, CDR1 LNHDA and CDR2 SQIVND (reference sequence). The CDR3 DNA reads TGTGCCAGTAGCAGGACAGACTTATATGGCTACACCTTC. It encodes CASSRTDLYGYTF.

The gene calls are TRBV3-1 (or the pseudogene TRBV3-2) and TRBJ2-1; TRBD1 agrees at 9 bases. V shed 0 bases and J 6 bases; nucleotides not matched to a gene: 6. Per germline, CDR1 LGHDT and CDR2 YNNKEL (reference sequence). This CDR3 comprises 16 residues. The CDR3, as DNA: TGTGCCAGCAGCCAAGATCTCGGACAGGGGCTCAATGAGCAGTTCTTC. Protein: CASSQDLGQGLNEQFF.

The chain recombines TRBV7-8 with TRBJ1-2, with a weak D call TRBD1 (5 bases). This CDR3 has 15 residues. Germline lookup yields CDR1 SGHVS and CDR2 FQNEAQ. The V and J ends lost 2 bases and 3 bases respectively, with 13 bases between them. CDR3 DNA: TGTGCCAGCAGCTTACGACAGAAGTTAGACTATGGCTACACCTTC. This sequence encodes CASSLRQKLDYGYTF.